The rows below give T cell receptor beta chains drawn from one sample of a study of T cell responses to AZD1222 COVID-19 vaccine. Method: immunoSEQ multiplex PCR; TCRdb's copy keeps in-frame clones and lacks some. The sample has roughly 160,000 clones, roughly nine tenths seen once; the top ten hold approximately 1.3%. This material consisted of peripheral blood, taken 28 days after the second AZD1222 dose. These receptors all stem from an adult who received the AZD1222 COVID-19 vaccine. The CDR3 runs from the conserved cysteine through the conserved F or W. Fields, in order: V gene, clone size, J gene, D gene, CDR3 DNA, CDR3 protein. A D gene is named only where the DNA matches it firmly. Only part of the rows carry a size: once, few, many, or a class if the clone is expanded.

v_gene: TRBV19; abundance: -; j_gene: TRBJ1-1; d_gene: -; CDR3nt: TGTGCCAGTAGGATAGCCCTGTCCTTGAACACTGAAGCTTTCTTT; CDR3aa: CASRIALSLNTEAFF
v_gene: TRBV19; abundance: -; j_gene: TRBJ2-1; d_gene: TRBD1; CDR3nt: TGTGCCAGTAGTATCGCAGGGGGTGGCTACAATGAGCAGTTCTTC; CDR3aa: CASSIAGGGYNEQFF
v_gene: TRBV6-2/TRBV6-3; abundance: -; j_gene: TRBJ2-7; d_gene: TRBD2; CDR3nt: TGTGCCAGCAGTTACCCCCGGGGTAGCGGGGGCCACGAGCAGTACTTC; CDR3aa: CASSYPRGSGGHEQYF
v_gene: TRBV7-2; abundance: -; j_gene: TRBJ2-7; d_gene: TRBD1; CDR3nt: TGTGCCAGCAGCCGGGGACAGGGGGACTACGAGCAGTACTTC; CDR3aa: CASSRGQGDYEQYF
v_gene: TRBV27; abundance: once; j_gene: TRBJ1-5; d_gene: -; CDR3nt: TGTGCCAGCAGTTTCGGAGGGGACGATCAGCCCCAGCATTTT; CDR3aa: CASSFGGDDQPQHF
v_gene: TRBV6-5; abundance: -; j_gene: TRBJ2-5; d_gene: -; CDR3nt: TGTGCCAGCAGCCAAGGTGCAGGGATCCGGGAGACCCAGTACTTC; CDR3aa: CASSQGAGIRETQYF
v_gene: TRBV5-8; abundance: once; j_gene: TRBJ1-1; d_gene: -; CDR3nt: TGTGCCAGCAGCTTGACACCTGAAGCTTTCTTT; CDR3aa: CASSLTPEAFF
v_gene: TRBV6-4; abundance: -; j_gene: TRBJ1-1; d_gene: TRBD1; CDR3nt: TGTGCCAGCAGTGACTCCCCCGGGACAGGGGCAACTGAAGCTTTCTTT; CDR3aa: CASSDSPGTGATEAFF
v_gene: TRBV13; abundance: -; j_gene: TRBJ1-1; d_gene: -; CDR3nt: TGTGCCAGCAGCTGGAACGGGGAAGGAGGCACTGAAGCTTTCTTT; CDR3aa: CASSWNGEGGTEAFF
v_gene: TRBV2; abundance: -; j_gene: TRBJ1-1; d_gene: -; CDR3nt: TGTGCCAGGGGTGGGGCTTTCTTT; CDR3aa: CARGGAFF
v_gene: TRBV5-4; abundance: -; j_gene: TRBJ1-2; d_gene: -; CDR3nt: TGTGCCAGCAGCTTGGCCATTCCAGGCATCTATGGCTACACCTTC; CDR3aa: CASSLAIPGIYGYTF
v_gene: TRBV27; abundance: -; j_gene: TRBJ2-7; d_gene: TRBD1; CDR3nt: TGTGCCAGCACCCCTGGGGCAGGGGGCTTAGGGGAGCAGTACTTC; CDR3aa: CASTPGAGGLGEQYF
v_gene: TRBV7-9; abundance: -; j_gene: TRBJ2-1; d_gene: -; CDR3nt: TGTGCCAGCAGCTCATTCAGGACGTACAATGAGCAGTTCTTC; CDR3aa: CASSSFRTYNEQFF
v_gene: TRBV18; abundance: -; j_gene: TRBJ2-3; d_gene: -; CDR3nt: TGTGCCAGCTCACCGCGCGTTCCCCGGGCGGAAACAGATACGCAGTATTTT; CDR3aa: CASSPRVPRAETDTQYF
v_gene: TRBV5-1; abundance: -; j_gene: TRBJ1-1; d_gene: TRBD1; CDR3nt: TGCGCCAGCAGCGTGACAGGGGAGGACACTGAAGCTTTCTTT; CDR3aa: CASSVTGEDTEAFF
v_gene: TRBV6-6; abundance: -; j_gene: TRBJ1-1; d_gene: -; CDR3nt: TGTGCCAGCGCATCCCCCGATTGGGCCTTGAACACTGAAGCTTTCTTT; CDR3aa: CASASPDWALNTEAFF
v_gene: TRBV30; abundance: -; j_gene: TRBJ1-2; d_gene: -; CDR3nt: TGTGCCTGGAGTGCCCGACCCGTCCCTTTGTGGCGGGGCTACACCTTC; CDR3aa: CAWSARPVPLWRGYTF
v_gene: TRBV27; abundance: -; j_gene: TRBJ1-2; d_gene: -; CDR3nt: TGTGCCAGCAGTCTCCAGGGAAACTATGGCTACACCTTC; CDR3aa: CASSLQGNYGYTF
v_gene: TRBV5-1; abundance: -; j_gene: TRBJ2-7; d_gene: -; CDR3nt: TGCGCCAGCAGCTTTGGCCAGTTGTCCTCCTACGAGCAGTACTTC; CDR3aa: CASSFGQLSSYEQYF
v_gene: TRBV20-1; abundance: -; j_gene: TRBJ2-1; d_gene: -; CDR3nt: TGCAGTGCTCCTCAGGTCGGTGAGCAGTTCTTC; CDR3aa: CSAPQVGEQFF
v_gene: TRBV3-1/TRBV3-2; abundance: -; j_gene: TRBJ2-1; d_gene: TRBD2; CDR3nt: TGTGCCAGCAGCCTGGGACTACGGGGTACGGAGCAGTTCTTC; CDR3aa: CASSLGLRGTEQFF
v_gene: TRBV6-5; abundance: -; j_gene: TRBJ1-1; d_gene: TRBD1; CDR3nt: TGTGCCAGCAGTAGCCCGACAGGGGACACTGAAGCTTTCTTT; CDR3aa: CASSSPTGDTEAFF
v_gene: TRBV10-3; abundance: -; j_gene: TRBJ1-2; d_gene: -; CDR3nt: TGTGCCATCAGTGAGTCGACCCTGGAACTCTATGGCTACACCTTC; CDR3aa: CAISESTLELYGYTF
v_gene: TRBV19; abundance: -; j_gene: TRBJ1-2; d_gene: -; CDR3nt: TGTGCCAGTAGTAGGGGCACGGAAAACTATGGCTACACCTTC; CDR3aa: CASSRGTENYGYTF
v_gene: TRBV7-9; abundance: -; j_gene: TRBJ2-7; d_gene: TRBD1; CDR3nt: TGTGCCAGCAGCGATAGGGGGACAGGGCGCGACGAGCAGTACTTC; CDR3aa: CASSDRGTGRDEQYF
v_gene: TRBV5-1; abundance: -; j_gene: TRBJ2-2; d_gene: TRBD1; CDR3nt: TGCGCCAGCAGCTTGGGACAGGGGGCTATCACCGGGGAGCTGTTTTTT; CDR3aa: CASSLGQGAITGELFF
v_gene: TRBV5-4; abundance: -; j_gene: TRBJ2-7; d_gene: TRBD1; CDR3nt: TGTGCCAGCAGCCGGGACAGTCCCCGAGGGCAGTACTTC; CDR3aa: CASSRDSPRGQYF
v_gene: TRBV7-9; abundance: -; j_gene: TRBJ2-1; d_gene: -; CDR3nt: TGTGCCAGCAGCCAGGGGTGGGACGCTGGATACAATGAGCAGTTCTTC; CDR3aa: CASSQGWDAGYNEQFF
v_gene: TRBV19; abundance: -; j_gene: TRBJ1-2; d_gene: TRBD1; CDR3nt: TGTGCCAGTAGGGGCCGGGACAGGGAAGACTATGGCTACACCTTC; CDR3aa: CASRGRDREDYGYTF
v_gene: TRBV7-8; abundance: -; j_gene: TRBJ2-7; d_gene: -; CDR3nt: TGTGCCAGCAGCTTAGACAGGGTCACCGACGAGCAGTACTTC; CDR3aa: CASSLDRVTDEQYF
v_gene: TRBV21-1; abundance: few; j_gene: TRBJ1-3; d_gene: -; CDR3nt: TGTGCCAGCAGCAAAGCGGGACACTCTGGAAACACCATATATTTT; CDR3aa: CASSKAGHSGNTIYF
v_gene: TRBV13; abundance: -; j_gene: TRBJ2-1; d_gene: -; CDR3nt: TGTGCCAGCAGTCTATATCCGCTCTCCCGAGTGGGTGAGCAGTTCTTC; CDR3aa: CASSLYPLSRVGEQFF
v_gene: TRBV9; abundance: -; j_gene: TRBJ2-7; d_gene: TRBD1; CDR3nt: TGTGCCAGCAGCGTCTCGGTAGGACAGGGAGTACACGAGCAGTACTTC; CDR3aa: CASSVSVGQGVHEQYF
v_gene: TRBV27; abundance: -; j_gene: TRBJ1-2; d_gene: -; CDR3nt: TGTGCCAGCAGTTTAGGCGTTCACTTCCCCGACTATGGCTACACCTTC; CDR3aa: CASSLGVHFPDYGYTF
v_gene: TRBV30; abundance: -; j_gene: TRBJ1-6; d_gene: TRBD1; CDR3nt: TGTGCCTGCCCACCCGGACAGGGTAATTCACCCCTCCACTTT; CDR3aa: CACPPGQGNSPLHF
v_gene: TRBV27; abundance: -; j_gene: TRBJ2-3; d_gene: -; CDR3nt: TGTGCCAGCACCGCCGAATCCAGGACAGCACCTTTAAGGACAGATACGCAGTATTTT; CDR3aa: CASTAESRTAPLRTDTQYF
v_gene: TRBV15; abundance: -; j_gene: TRBJ1-2; d_gene: -; CDR3nt: TGTGCCACCAGCCCCGCGGTAGGGGCTGGCGGCTACACCTTC; CDR3aa: CATSPAVGAGGYTF
v_gene: TRBV7-8; abundance: -; j_gene: TRBJ2-5; d_gene: -; CDR3nt: TGTGCCAGCAGCGTGGGGGAAGAGACCCAGTACTTC; CDR3aa: CASSVGEETQYF
v_gene: TRBV15; abundance: -; j_gene: TRBJ2-6; d_gene: -; CDR3nt: TGTGCCACCAGCTCCTCACCCTCTGGGGCCAACGTCCTGACTTTC; CDR3aa: CATSSSPSGANVLTF
v_gene: TRBV9; abundance: -; j_gene: TRBJ2-2; d_gene: -; CDR3nt: TGTGCCAGCAGCCTAGGAAGCCTAGGGACCGAGGAGCTGTTTTTT; CDR3aa: CASSLGSLGTEELFF
v_gene: TRBV3-1/TRBV3-2; abundance: -; j_gene: TRBJ2-3; d_gene: -; CDR3nt: TGTGCCAGCAGCCACACGACAGGCACAGATACGCAGTATTTT; CDR3aa: CASSHTTGTDTQYF
v_gene: TRBV6-5; abundance: -; j_gene: TRBJ1-2; d_gene: -; CDR3nt: TGTGCCAGCAGACTAACAGGTTCCTATGGCTACACCTTC; CDR3aa: CASRLTGSYGYTF
v_gene: TRBV27; abundance: -; j_gene: TRBJ2-7; d_gene: -; CDR3nt: TGTGCCAGCATGCCTGGCGGCACCTCCTACGAGCAGTACTTC; CDR3aa: CASMPGGTSYEQYF
v_gene: TRBV7-9; abundance: -; j_gene: TRBJ1-4; d_gene: -; CDR3nt: TGTGCCAGCAGCTATCCAATTCAAGCCGCGGGTGAAAAACTGTTTTTT; CDR3aa: CASSYPIQAAGEKLFF
v_gene: TRBV5-1; abundance: -; j_gene: TRBJ1-1; d_gene: -; CDR3nt: TGCGCCAGCAGCTTGGGACAGGTAGTGAACACTGAAGCTTTCTTT; CDR3aa: CASSLGQVVNTEAFF
v_gene: TRBV7-2; abundance: -; j_gene: TRBJ1-1; d_gene: -; CDR3nt: TGTGCCAGCAGCTCTTTTATGGGGACTGAAGCTTTCTTT; CDR3aa: CASSSFMGTEAFF